Below, 8 T cell receptor beta chains from the same sample are listed, as sequenced in a study of cytomegalovirus exposure and HLA in healthy donors. PCR was performed using 60 Vbeta and 13 Jbeta primers. Assay: immunoSEQ multiplex PCR; the TCRdb copy retains only in-frame clones and omits some. The sample lists about 140,000 clones, roughly four fifths occurring once. The specimen sequenced was PBMCs. The receptors shown here come from a man younger than 35 in good health and CMV-seropositive.

The table lists this clone with a few counts. The chain recombines TRBV5-1 with TRBJ2-1, with TRBD2 identical over 10 bases. The CDR3 is 15 residues long. Germline loops: CDR1 SGHRS, CDR2 YFSETQ. With V trimmed by 4 bases and J by 0 bases, 1 base remained unmatched. The CDR3 bases are TGCGCCAGCAGCCCTAGCGGGAGCTCCTACAATGAGCAGTTCTTC. As protein: CASSPSGSSYNEQFF.

This clone was detected a few times. The rearrangement uses TRBV19 and TRBJ2-7; a possible D gene is TRBD2 (5 bases). The germline gives CDR1 LNHDA, CDR2 SQIVND (reference sequence). This CDR3 spans 12 amino acids. Trimming pared 10 bases from V and 3 bases from J, leaving 13 bases between. The CDR3 loop is CATTDSNYEQYF. The CDR3, as DNA: TGTGCCACCACGGACTCCAACTACGAGCAGTACTTC. Complete variable domain (other parts from reference TRBV19 and TRBJ2-7): DGGITQSPKYLFRKEGQNVTLSCEQNLNHDAMYWYRQDPGQGLRLIYYSQIVNDFQKGDIAEGYSVSREKKESFPLTVTSAQKNPTAFYLCATTDSNYEQYFGPGTRLTVT.

This clone was found once. The CDR3 sequence: CASILGGTSRGQYF. For the CDR3, the DNA is TGTGCCAGCATCCTAGGGGGGACTAGCCGGGGGCAGTATTTT. The rearrangement uses TRBV11-2 and TRBJ2-3; TRBD2 matches at 9 bases. This CDR3 contains 14 residues. CDR1 SGHAT and CDR2 FQNNGV come from the germline V gene. V lost 7 bases and J lost 11; bases outside the gene matches: 13.

CDR3 coding DNA: TGTGCTAGTGGTGGGGGGGACTCTGGAAACACCATATATTTT. Translating gives CASGGGDSGNTIYF. This chain uses TRBV12-5 with TRBJ1-3; tentatively, D is TRBD1 (5 bases). The CDR3 consists of 14 residues. The germline V and J ends were trimmed by 5 bases and 0 bases, with 8 bases remaining between them. Germline lookup yields CDR1 LGHNT and CDR2 FRNRAP.

V is TRBV11-2 and J is TRBJ2-5, with D maybe TRBD1 (6 bases). Germline V gene sequence: CDR1 SGHAT, CDR2 FQNNGV. This CDR3 has 13 amino acids. Between the trimmed V and J ends, which lost 8 bases and 2 bases, there was a span of 12 bases. CDR3 region: CASRTAFQETQYF. As DNA, the CDR3 is TGTGCCAGCCGGACAGCCTTTCAAGAGACCCAGTACTTC.

The chain is built from TRBV4-1 and TRBJ2-7, with D possibly being TRBD2 (6 bases). Germline CDR1 and CDR2: MGHRA and YSYEKL. The CDR3 sequence is 15 residues long. The V end lost 3 bases, the J end lost 3 bases, and 15 bases lay between the germline ends. The DNA for the CDR3 is TGCGCCAGCAGCCAGACTAGTCAAGCCGTCTACGAGCAGTACTTC. Translated: CASSQTSQAVYEQYF.

The chain recombines TRBV19 with TRBJ1-1; 8 positions match TRBD1. Per the germline V gene, CDR1 is LNHDA and CDR2 is SQIVND (reference sequence). The CDR3 extends over 15 amino acids. V lost 3 bases and J lost 4; bases outside the gene matches: 7. CDR3 DNA: TGTGCCAGTAGTATGTCAGCAGGGGGCGGCACTGAAGCTTTCTTT. It encodes CASSMSAGGGTEAFF.

The gene calls are TRBV14 and TRBJ2-1; 7 nucleotides agree with TRBD1. Germline loops: CDR1 SGHDN, CDR2 FVKESK. V shed 2 bases, J shed 5 bases, and the junction held 6 bases outside the gene matches. The CDR3 spans 15 residues. CDR3: CASSQLTGVDNEQFF. The CDR3 DNA sequence: TGTGCCAGCAGCCAATTAACAGGGGTAGACAATGAGCAGTTCTTC.